This TCR beta chain was retrieved from a study of blood T cell repertoires in COVID-19. Study overall: Sites across the United States, Italy and Spain contributed samples from acute and convalescent COVID-19. Nucleic acid was either cDNA or gDNA, and it came from T cells, B-cell-depleted T cells, or PBMCs.

There are 13 residues in the CDR3. The germline V gene has CDR1 MNHEY and CDR2 SVGAGI. Between the trimmed V and J ends, which lost 2 bases and 0 bases, there was a span of 4 bases. Some clones are missing from TCRdb's copy, which holds only in-frame ones; the method was immunoSEQ multiplex PCR. The sample yields 190,000 or so clones, 78% seen once. This chain joins TRBV6-5 and TRBJ1-2; D remains ambiguous. The specimen sequenced was peripheral blood. The receptor's source is an elderly woman with active or convalescent COVID-19. CDR3 in DNA: TGTGCCAGCAGTTACACAGCTAACTATGGCTACACCTTC. Encoded protein: CASSYTANYGYTF.